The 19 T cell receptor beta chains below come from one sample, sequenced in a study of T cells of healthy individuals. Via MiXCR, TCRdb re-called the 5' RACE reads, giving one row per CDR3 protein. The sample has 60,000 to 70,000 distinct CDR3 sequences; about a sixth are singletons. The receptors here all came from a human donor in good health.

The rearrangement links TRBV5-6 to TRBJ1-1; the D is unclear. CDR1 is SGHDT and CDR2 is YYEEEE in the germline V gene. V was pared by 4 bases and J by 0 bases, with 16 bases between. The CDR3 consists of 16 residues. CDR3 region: CASSPSLVQVNTEAFF. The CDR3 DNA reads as TGTGCCAGCAGCCCGAGCCTAGTCCAGGTGAACACTGAAGCTTTCTTT.

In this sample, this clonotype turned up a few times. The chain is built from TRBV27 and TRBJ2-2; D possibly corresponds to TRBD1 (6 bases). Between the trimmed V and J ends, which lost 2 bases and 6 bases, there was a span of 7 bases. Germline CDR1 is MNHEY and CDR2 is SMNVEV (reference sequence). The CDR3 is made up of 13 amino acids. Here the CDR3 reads CASSLAGAGELFF. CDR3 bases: TGTGCCAGCAGTTTAGCAGGGGCCGGGGAGCTGTTTTTT.

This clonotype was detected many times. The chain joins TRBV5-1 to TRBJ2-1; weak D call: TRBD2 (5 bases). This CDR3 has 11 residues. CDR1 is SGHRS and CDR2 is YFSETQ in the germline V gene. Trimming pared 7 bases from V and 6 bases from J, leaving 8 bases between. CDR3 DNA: TGCGCCAGCGGCGGAGGCAATGAGCAGTTCTTC. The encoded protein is CASGGGNEQFF.

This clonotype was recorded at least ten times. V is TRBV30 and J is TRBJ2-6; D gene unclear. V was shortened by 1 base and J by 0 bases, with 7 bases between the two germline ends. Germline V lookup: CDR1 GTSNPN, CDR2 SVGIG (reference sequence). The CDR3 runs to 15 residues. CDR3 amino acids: CAWSGDSSGANVLTF. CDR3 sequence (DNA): TGTGCCTGGAGTGGGGATAGCTCTGGGGCCAACGTCCTGACTTTC. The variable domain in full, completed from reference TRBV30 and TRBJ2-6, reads SQTIHQWPATLVQPVGSPLSLECTVEGTSNPNLYWYRQAAGRGLQLLFYSVGIGQISSEVPQNLSASRPQDRQFILSSKKLLLSDSGFYLCAWSGDSSGANVLTFGAGSRLTVL.

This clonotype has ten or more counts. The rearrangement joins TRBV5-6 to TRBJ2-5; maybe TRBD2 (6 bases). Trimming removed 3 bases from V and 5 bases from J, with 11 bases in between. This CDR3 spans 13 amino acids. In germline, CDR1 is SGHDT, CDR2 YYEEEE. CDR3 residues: CASSSGTGETQYF. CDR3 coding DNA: TGTGCCAGCAGCTCGGGGACTGGTGAGACCCAGTACTTC.

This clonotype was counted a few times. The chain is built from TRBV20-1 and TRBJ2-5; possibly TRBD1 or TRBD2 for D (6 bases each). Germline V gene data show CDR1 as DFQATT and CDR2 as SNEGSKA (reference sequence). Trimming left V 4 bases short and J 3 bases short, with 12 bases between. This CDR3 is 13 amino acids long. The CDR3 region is CSATGGGEETQYF. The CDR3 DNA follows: TGCAGTGCTACCGGGGGCGGGGAAGAGACCCAGTACTTC.

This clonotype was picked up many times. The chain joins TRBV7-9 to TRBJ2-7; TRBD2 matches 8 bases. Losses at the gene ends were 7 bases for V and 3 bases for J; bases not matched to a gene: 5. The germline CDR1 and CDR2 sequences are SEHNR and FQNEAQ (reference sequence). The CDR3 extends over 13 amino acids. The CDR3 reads CASTLAGGYEQYF. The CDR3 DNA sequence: TGTGCCAGCACGCTAGCGGGCGGCTACGAGCAGTACTTC.

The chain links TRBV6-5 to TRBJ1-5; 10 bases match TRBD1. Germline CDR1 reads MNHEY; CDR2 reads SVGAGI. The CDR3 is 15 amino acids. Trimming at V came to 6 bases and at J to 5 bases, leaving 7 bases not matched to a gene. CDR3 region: CASRSGTGVDQPQHF. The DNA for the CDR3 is TGTGCCAGCAGATCCGGGACAGGGGTAGATCAGCCCCAGCATTTT.

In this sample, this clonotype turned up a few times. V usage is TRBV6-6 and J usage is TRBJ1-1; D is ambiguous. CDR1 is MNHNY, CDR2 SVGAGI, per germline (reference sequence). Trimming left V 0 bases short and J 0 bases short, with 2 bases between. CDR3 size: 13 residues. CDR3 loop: CASSYSVNTEAFF. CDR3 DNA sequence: TGTGCCAGCAGTTACTCGGTGAACACTGAAGCTTTCTTT.

The CDR3 spells CASRLRLGNTGELFF. Written as DNA, the CDR3 is TGTGCCAGCAGGCTCCGACTGGGGAACACCGGGGAGCTGTTTTTT. The chain recombines TRBV28 with TRBJ2-2; the D is unclear. CDR1 and CDR2 (germline): MDHEN, SYDVKM. Trimming cost V 6 bases and J 1 base, with 12 bases left between them. This CDR3 is built from 15 residues. The full variable domain, in which reference TRBV28 and TRBJ2-2 provide the parts outside the CDR3, is DVKVTQSSRYLVKRTGEKVFLECVQDMDHENMFWYRQDPGLGLRLIYFSYDVKMKEKGDIPEGYSVSREKKERFSLILESASTNQTSMYLCASRLRLGNTGELFFGEGSRLTVL.

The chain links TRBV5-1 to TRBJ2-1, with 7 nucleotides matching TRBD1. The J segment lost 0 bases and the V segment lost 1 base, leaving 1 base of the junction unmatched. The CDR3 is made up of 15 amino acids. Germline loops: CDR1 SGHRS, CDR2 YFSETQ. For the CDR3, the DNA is TGCGCCAGCAGCTTGACAGGGGACTCCTACAATGAGCAGTTCTTC. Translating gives CASSLTGDSYNEQFF.

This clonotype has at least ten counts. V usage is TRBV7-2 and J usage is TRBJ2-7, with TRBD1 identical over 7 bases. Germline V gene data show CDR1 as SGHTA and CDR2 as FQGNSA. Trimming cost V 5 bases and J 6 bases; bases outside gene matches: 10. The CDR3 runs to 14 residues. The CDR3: CASSPWTGASEQYF. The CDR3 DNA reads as TGTGCCAGCAGCCCGTGGACAGGCGCCTCCGAGCAGTACTTC.

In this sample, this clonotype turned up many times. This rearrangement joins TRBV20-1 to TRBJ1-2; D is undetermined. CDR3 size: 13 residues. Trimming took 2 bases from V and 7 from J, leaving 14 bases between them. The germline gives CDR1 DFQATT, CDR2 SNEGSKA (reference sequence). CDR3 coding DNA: TGCAGTGCTAGAAATATCGAATCAGGTGGCTACACCTTC. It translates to CSARNIESGGYTF.

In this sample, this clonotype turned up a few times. The CDR3 coding sequence is TGTGCCAGCAGAAATAGCGAGAATGAGCAGTTCTTC. It encodes CASRNSENEQFF. The J gene is TRBJ2-1, the V gene TRBV6-6; weak D call: TRBD2 (5 bases). Looked up from germline, CDR1 is MNHNY and CDR2 is SVGAGI (reference sequence). This CDR3 is 12 amino acids long. Trimming removed 6 bases from V and 7 bases from J, with 10 bases in between.

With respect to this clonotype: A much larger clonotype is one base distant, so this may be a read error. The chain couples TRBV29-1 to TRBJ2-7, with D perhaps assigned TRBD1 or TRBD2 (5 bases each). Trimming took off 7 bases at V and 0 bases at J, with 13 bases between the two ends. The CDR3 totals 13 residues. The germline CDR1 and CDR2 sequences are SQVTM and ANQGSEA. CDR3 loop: CSASGGVSYEQYF. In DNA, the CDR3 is TGCAGCGCTAGTGGGGGAGTCTCCTACGAGCAGTACTTC.

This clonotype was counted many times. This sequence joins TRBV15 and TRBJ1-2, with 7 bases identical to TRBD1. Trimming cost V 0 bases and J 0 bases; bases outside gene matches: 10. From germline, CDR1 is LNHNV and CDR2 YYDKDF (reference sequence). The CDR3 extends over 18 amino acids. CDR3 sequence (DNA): TGTGCCACCAGCAGAGATCCTGGACAGGAGATAGCTAACTATGGCTACACCTTC. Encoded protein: CATSRDPGQEIANYGYTF.

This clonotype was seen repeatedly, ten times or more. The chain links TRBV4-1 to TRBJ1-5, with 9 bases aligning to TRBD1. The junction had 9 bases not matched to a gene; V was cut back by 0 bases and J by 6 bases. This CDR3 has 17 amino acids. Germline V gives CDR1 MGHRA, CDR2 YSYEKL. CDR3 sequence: CASSQEQGAQGGQPQHF. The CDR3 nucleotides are TGCGCCAGCAGCCAAGAACAGGGGGCGCAGGGTGGTCAGCCCCAGCATTTT.

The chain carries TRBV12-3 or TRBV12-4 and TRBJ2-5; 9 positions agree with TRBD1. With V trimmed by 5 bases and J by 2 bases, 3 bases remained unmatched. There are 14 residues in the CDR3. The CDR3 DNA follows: TGTGCCAGCAGTGTCGGACAGGGGCAAGAGACCCAGTACTTC. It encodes CASSVGQGQETQYF.

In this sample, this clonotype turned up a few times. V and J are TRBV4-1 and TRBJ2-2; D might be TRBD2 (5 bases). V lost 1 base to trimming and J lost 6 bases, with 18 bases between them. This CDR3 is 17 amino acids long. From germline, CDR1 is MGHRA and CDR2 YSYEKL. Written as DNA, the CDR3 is TGCGCCAGCAGCCAAGCCCCTTTGAACTTAGCGCCCGGGGAGCTGTTTTTT. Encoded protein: CASSQAPLNLAPGELFF.